Below, 14 T cell receptor beta chains from the same sample are listed, as sequenced in a study of glioma-infiltrating T cells. Using RNA template, CDR3s of TCR alpha and beta were amplified with iRepertoire arm-PCR. Each CDR3 protein gets one entry after TCRdb re-called the multiplex PCR reads with MiXCR. Seen here are approximately 120,000 distinct CDR3 sequences, 20% to 25% observed once, and the top ten hold around a third. The sample consisted of glioma tissue, nonneoplastic brain tissue, or PBMCs (not recorded which). The receptors were sampled from a human donor with low-grade glioma or glioblastoma, undergoing nonglioma brain surgery, or in good health (not recorded which).

This clonotype was recorded many times. The chain combines TRBV18 with TRBJ2-1; no firm D call. This CDR3 has 14 amino acids. The V end was cut by 4 bases, the J end by 5 bases, with 12 bases between. Looked up from germline, CDR1 is KGHSH and CDR2 is LQKENI. DNA of the CDR3: TGTGCCAGCTCACGAGCGACGGTTAACAATGAGCAGTTCTTC. Residues: CASSRATVNNEQFF.

In this sample, this clonotype turned up many times. J is TRBJ2-1 and V is TRBV7-2; D gene unclear. The germline gives CDR1 SGHTA, CDR2 FQGNSA. Trimming stripped 3 bases from V and 5 bases from J, with 5 bases between. The CDR3 contains 12 residues. The chain's CDR3 is CASSFFDNEQFF. The CDR3 nucleotides read TGTGCCAGCAGCTTCTTCGACAATGAGCAGTTCTTC.

This chain's CDR3 is CASSRPGPYNSPLHF. DNA of the CDR3: TGTGCCAGCAGCCGTCCGGGACCCTATAATTCACCCCTCCACTTT. V gene TRBV11-3 combines with J gene TRBJ1-6; tentative D call: TRBD1 (5 bases). Germline lookup yields CDR1 SGHNT and CDR2 YENEEA. Trimming left V 5 bases short and J 2 bases short, with 10 bases between. This CDR3 has 15 residues. Complete variable domain (other parts from reference TRBV11-3 and TRBJ1-6): EAGVVQSPRYKIIEKKQPVAFWCNPISGHNTLYWYLQNLGQGPELLIRYENEEAVDDSQLPKDRFSAERLKGVDSTLKIQPAELGDSAVYLCASSRPGPYNSPLHFGNGTRLTVT.

The chain has TRBV9 and TRBJ2-2; D gene unclear. The germline V gene encodes CDR1 SGDLS and CDR2 YYNGEE. V lost 0 bases and J 1 base, leaving 7 bases between the germline ends. This CDR3 spans 15 amino acids. The CDR3 protein is CASSVARLNTGELFF. CDR3 nucleotide sequence: TGTGCCAGCAGCGTAGCGCGGTTGAACACCGGGGAGCTGTTTTTT.

The rearrangement joins TRBV30 to TRBJ1-1, with TRBD1 identical over 9 bases. Germline CDR1 GTSNPN, CDR2 SVGIG (reference sequence). The CDR3 runs to 16 residues. Germline trimming cut 0 bases from V and 4 bases from J; bases unmatched to any gene: 9. The CDR3 sequence is CAWSVRLGQGITEAFF. The CDR3 DNA follows: TGTGCCTGGAGTGTACGGCTGGGACAGGGTATCACTGAAGCTTTCTTT.

Judged by abundance, this clonotype is medium-sized. The J gene is TRBJ1-5, the V gene TRBV6-2 or TRBV6-3; D remains unclear. CDR1 and CDR2 from the germline V gene are MNHEY and SVGEGT. Trimming took 0 bases from V and 3 from J, leaving 3 bases between them. The CDR3 totals 13 residues. CDR3 sequence: CASSYSNNQPQHF. The CDR3 bases are TGTGCCAGCAGTTACTCCAACAATCAGCCCCAGCATTTT.

V usage is TRBV20-1 and J usage is TRBJ1-6, with a possible D match to TRBD1 (5 bases). The V and J ends lost 6 bases and 16 bases respectively, with 25 bases between them. The germline CDR1 and CDR2 sequences are DFQATT and SNEGSKA (reference sequence). This CDR3 is 14 amino acids long. CDR3 sequence: CSAPGGEDNSRLHF. DNA of the CDR3: TGCAGTGCCCCCGGGGGGGAAGATAATTCACGTCTCCACTTT.

This clonotype was recorded many times. This chain joins TRBV12-3 or TRBV12-4 and TRBJ2-3, with a tentative D call TRBD1 (6 bases). This CDR3 is 12 amino acids long. Between the trimmed V and J ends, which lost 5 bases and 14 bases, there was a span of 17 bases. The DNA for the CDR3 is TGTGCCAGCAGTACAGGGTACCAGATGCGGTATTTT. Its translation is CASSTGYQMRYF.

In this sample, this clonotype turned up many times. The chain has TRBV2 and TRBJ1-2; 7 nucleotides line up with TRBD1. Germline V gene data show CDR1 as SNHLY and CDR2 as FYNNEI. V shed 4 bases and J 8 bases; nucleotides not matched to a gene: 4. CDR3 length: 12 residues. The CDR3 region has the DNA TGTGCCAGCAGTGGAGGGGGCCTCGGCTACACCTTC. Amino acid sequence: CASSGGGLGYTF.

This clonotype was picked up many times. V gene TRBV9 combines with J gene TRBJ2-1; D is unclear. The ends were cut back, 2 bases at V and 9 bases at J, with 9 bases in the middle. This CDR3 comprises 12 residues. Germline V lookup: CDR1 SGDLS, CDR2 YYNGEE. The CDR3 sequence is CASSVQGVEQFF. The CDR3 DNA reads as TGTGCCAGCAGCGTCCAAGGAGTTGAGCAGTTCTTC.

This clonotype was counted a few times. V is TRBV5-5 and J is TRBJ2-7, with 9 bases matching TRBD2. The CDR3 extends over 15 amino acids. Trimming cost V 4 bases and J 0 bases; bases outside gene matches: 5. Germline V lookup: CDR1 SGHKS, CDR2 YYEKEE (reference sequence). The DNA of the CDR3 is TGTGCCAGCAGCAGGCGACTAGCGGACTCCTACGAGCAGTACTTC. Translated: CASSRRLADSYEQYF.

In this sample, this clonotype turned up many times. V gene TRBV28 combines with J gene TRBJ2-7; the match to TRBD2 covers 12 bases. This CDR3 region has 12 residues. Germline CDR1 is MDHEN and CDR2 is SYDVKM. The ends lost 9 bases at V and 6 bases at J; junction bases unmatched: 3. In DNA, the CDR3 is TGTGCCAGTAGACTAGCGGGAGTCGAGCAGTACTTC. This codes for CASRLAGVEQYF.

This clonotype is a singleton in its sample. The V call is TRBV27, the J call TRBJ2-3; D gene unclear. The CDR3 covers 13 residues. The ends were cut back, 5 bases at V and 1 base at J, with 7 bases in the middle. Germline V gives CDR1 MNHEY, CDR2 SMNVEV (reference sequence). The CDR3 DNA sequence: TGTGCCAGCAGTGTGCCAGGCACAGATACGCAGTATTTT. Protein sequence: CASSVPGTDTQYF.

This clonotype appeared a few times. This may come from a read error, since a much larger clone is one base off. This CDR3 is missing its conserved last phenylalanine or tryptophan, likely due to a read error. This chain uses TRBV14 with TRBJ1-2; 7 bases line up with TRBD1. The CDR3 is 16 residues long. CDR1 SGHDN and CDR2 FVKESK come from the germline V gene. The V and J ends lost 2 bases and 2 bases, in that order; junction bases with no gene match: 8. The CDR3 bases are TGTGCCAGCAGCCAAAAATTGGGGACAGCGAACTATGGCTACACCCTC. Residues: CASSQKLGTANYGYTL.